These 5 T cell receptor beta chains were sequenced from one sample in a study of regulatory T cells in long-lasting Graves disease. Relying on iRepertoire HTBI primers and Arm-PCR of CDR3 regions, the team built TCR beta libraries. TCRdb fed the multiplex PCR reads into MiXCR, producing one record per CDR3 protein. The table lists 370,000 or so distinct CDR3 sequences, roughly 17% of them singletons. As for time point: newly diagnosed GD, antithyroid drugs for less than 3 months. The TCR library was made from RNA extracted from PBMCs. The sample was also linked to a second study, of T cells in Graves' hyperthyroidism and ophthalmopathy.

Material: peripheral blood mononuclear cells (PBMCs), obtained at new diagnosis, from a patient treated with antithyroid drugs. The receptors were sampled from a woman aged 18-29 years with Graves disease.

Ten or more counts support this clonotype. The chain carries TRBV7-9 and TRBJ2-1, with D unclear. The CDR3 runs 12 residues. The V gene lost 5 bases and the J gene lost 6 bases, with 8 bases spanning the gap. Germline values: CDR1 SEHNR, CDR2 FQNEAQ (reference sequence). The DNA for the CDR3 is TGTGCCAGCAGCCCTCAAGGCAATGAGCAGTTCTTC. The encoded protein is CASSPQGNEQFF. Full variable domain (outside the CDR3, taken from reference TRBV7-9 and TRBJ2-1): DTGVSQNPRHKITKRGQNVTFRCDPISEHNRLYWYRQTLGQGPEFLTYFQNEAQLEKSRLLSDRFSAERPKGSFSTLEIQRTEQGDSAMYLCASSPQGNEQFFGPGTRLTVL.

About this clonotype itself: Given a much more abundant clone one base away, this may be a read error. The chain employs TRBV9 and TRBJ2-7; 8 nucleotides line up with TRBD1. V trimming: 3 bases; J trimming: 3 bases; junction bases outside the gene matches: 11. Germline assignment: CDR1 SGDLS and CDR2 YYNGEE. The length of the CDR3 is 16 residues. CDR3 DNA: TGTGCCAGCAGCGCAGTTGCGACAGGGGAATTCTACGAGCAGTACTTC. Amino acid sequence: CASSAVATGEFYEQYF.

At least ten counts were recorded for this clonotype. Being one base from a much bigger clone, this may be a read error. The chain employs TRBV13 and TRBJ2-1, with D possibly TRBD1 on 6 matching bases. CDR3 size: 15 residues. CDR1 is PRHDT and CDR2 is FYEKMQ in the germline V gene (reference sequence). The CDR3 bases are TGTGCCGGCAGCCGACCGGACAGCCCCTACAATGAGCAGTTCTTC. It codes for CAGSRPDSPYNEQFF.

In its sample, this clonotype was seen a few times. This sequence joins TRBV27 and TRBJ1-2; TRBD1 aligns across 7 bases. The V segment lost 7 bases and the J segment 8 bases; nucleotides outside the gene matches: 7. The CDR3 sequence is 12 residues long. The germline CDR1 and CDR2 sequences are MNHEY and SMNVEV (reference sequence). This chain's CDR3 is CASKRQGFGYTF. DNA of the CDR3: TGTGCCAGCAAGAGACAGGGCTTCGGCTACACCTTC.

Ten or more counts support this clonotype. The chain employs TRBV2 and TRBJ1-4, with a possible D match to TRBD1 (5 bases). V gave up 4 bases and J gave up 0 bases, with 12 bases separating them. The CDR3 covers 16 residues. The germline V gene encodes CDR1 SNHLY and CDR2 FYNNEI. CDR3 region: CASSGGSSATNEKLFF. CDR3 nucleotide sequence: TGTGCCAGCAGTGGGGGGTCTAGCGCAACTAATGAAAAACTGTTTTTT.